These T cell receptor beta chains were read from a single sample in a study of OX40 agonist ivuxolimab in advanced cancers. Clones were sequenced by immunoSEQ multiplex PCR, and TCRdb holds only the in-frame ones, with some missing. The sample lists almost 35,000 clones; roughly four fifths were seen once. The input for sequencing was CD4+ or CD8+ T cells sorted from blood, taken in a trial of the OX40 agonist ivuxolimab. These receptors came from an adult with an advanced solid tumor such as melanoma, head and neck, liver or kidney cancer. CDR3s include the opening cysteine and the closing phenylalanine or tryptophan. D genes are given only for firm matches. Rows may omit the clone size; those that give it use once, few, many or a size class.

CDR3,DNA,D,V,size,J
CASSQSGGLEVYGANVLTF,TGCGCCAGCAGCCAATCAGGGGGGCTAGAAGTTTACGGGGCCAACGTCCTGACTTTC,.,TRBV4-1,medium-sized,TRBJ2-6
CASSPRQGALETQYF,TGCGCCAGCAGCCCGCGGCAGGGGGCGTTAGAGACCCAGTACTTC,TRBD1,TRBV4-1,.,TRBJ2-5
CSVEFTEAFF,TGCAGCGTTGAGTTCACTGAAGCTTTCTTT,.,TRBV29-1,once,TRBJ1-1
CASSPLRDGYEQYF,TGTGCCAGCTCACCTCTCCGGGACGGCTACGAGCAGTACTTC,.,TRBV18,.,TRBJ2-7
CASSRGRDEKLFF,TGTGCCAGCAGCAGGGGGCGCGACGAAAAACTGTTTTTT,TRBD1,TRBV7-3,.,TRBJ1-4
CASSLRPDRANTGELFF,TGTGCCAGCAGCTTAAGACCGGACAGGGCGAACACCGGGGAGCTGTTTTTT,TRBD1,TRBV7-9,.,TRBJ2-2
CASSFMPGGPFSEQYF,TGTGCCAGCAGTTTTATGCCGGGGGGCCCCTTCTCCGAGCAGTACTTC,.,TRBV28,.,TRBJ2-7
CASSLATGPINQPQHF,TGTGCCAGCAGCCTGGCGACAGGCCCTATCAATCAGCCCCAGCATTTT,.,TRBV7-8,.,TRBJ1-5
CASSGLRQGSLNEQFF,TGTGCCAGCAGTGGGCTCCGACAGGGATCCCTCAATGAGCAGTTCTTC,TRBD1,TRBV2,.,TRBJ2-1
CASSIPGGGNYGYTF,TGTGCCAGCAGTATACCAGGGGGCGGGAACTATGGCTACACCTTC,TRBD1,TRBV19,.,TRBJ1-2
CASSWTRNTEAFF,TGTGCCAGCAGTTGGACACGGAACACTGAAGCTTTCTTT,.,TRBV27,.,TRBJ1-1
CASRLALGGRPSISTF,TGTGCAAGTCGCTTAGCGCTCGGGGGTAGGCCATCTATTAGCACCTTC,.,TRBV12-2,.,TRBJ1-2
CASSYRYSNQPQHF,TGTGCCAGCAGTTACCGGTATAGCAATCAGCCCCAGCATTTT,.,TRBV6-5,.,TRBJ1-5
CASSATKGVVGDYGYTF,TGTGCCAGCAGCGCGACAAAAGGCGTCGTTGGGGACTATGGCTACACCTTC,.,TRBV13,.,TRBJ1-2
CASKLRFGELFF,TGTGCCAGTAAATTGAGGTTTGGAGAACTGTTTTTT,.,TRBV19,.,TRBJ1-4
CASSEGGGSGANVLTF,TGTGCCAGCAGTGAAGGGGGAGGGTCTGGGGCCAACGTCCTGACTTTC,TRBD2,TRBV6-1,few,TRBJ2-6
CAWSVGSGGTYGQYF,TGTGCCTGGAGTGTTGGTTCAGGCGGGACCTACGGGCAGTACTTC,.,TRBV30,.,TRBJ2-7
CASSLGTGAATNEKLFF,TGTGCCAGCAGCTTAGGAACAGGGGCCGCAACTAATGAAAAACTGTTTTTT,TRBD1,TRBV7-6,few,TRBJ1-4
CASRPGRIKNTEAFF,TGTGCCAGCAGACCCGGACGGATTAAGAACACTGAAGCTTTCTTT,.,TRBV14,few,TRBJ1-1
CASSYSTGANQPQHF,TGTGCCAGCAGTTACTCTACAGGGGCTAATCAGCCCCAGCATTTT,TRBD1,TRBV6-5,.,TRBJ1-5
CASSPEAGHPWNTEAFF,TGTGCCAGTAGTCCGGAAGCGGGACATCCGTGGAACACTGAAGCTTTCTTT,.,TRBV19,.,TRBJ1-1
CASSHPLEPGEWNTEAFF,TGTGCCAGCAGTCATCCTCTGGAACCCGGCGAGTGGAACACTGAAGCTTTCTTT,.,TRBV28,.,TRBJ1-1
CASSLGDRAYTGELFF,TGCGCCAGCAGCTTGGGGGACAGGGCGTACACCGGGGAGCTGTTTTTT,TRBD1,TRBV5-1,.,TRBJ2-2
CASSLEGANTGELFF,TGTGCCAGCAGTTTAGAGGGGGCGAACACCGGGGAGCTGTTTTTT,.,TRBV28,.,TRBJ2-2
CASSVGQGNTGELFF,TGTGCCAGCAGTGTGGGACAGGGGAACACCGGGGAGCTGTTTTTT,TRBD1,TRBV2,.,TRBJ2-2
CASSVVPSGGTGELFF,TGTGCCAGCAGCGTAGTTCCTAGCGGGGGGACCGGGGAGCTGTTTTTT,TRBD2,TRBV9,.,TRBJ2-2
CASRQDGWTEAFF,TGTGCCAGCAGACAGGATGGTTGGACTGAAGCTTTCTTT,.,TRBV27,.,TRBJ1-1
CASSLLATGSSYEQYF,TGTGCCAGCAGTTTATTAGCAACAGGGAGCTCCTACGAGCAGTACTTC,.,TRBV28,.,TRBJ2-7
CASSPSERAAGELFF,TGCGCCAGCAGCCCCTCGGAGCGGGCCGCCGGGGAGCTGTTTTTT,.,TRBV5-1,.,TRBJ2-2
CASSLGVREGRETQYF,TGTGCCAGCAGCTTAGGCGTCCGGGAAGGCAGGGAGACCCAGTACTTC,.,TRBV11-1,.,TRBJ2-5
CASSPNYNEQFF,TGCGCCAGCAGCCCGAACTACAATGAGCAGTTCTTC,.,TRBV5-1,few,TRBJ2-1
CASSQELGRTEAFF,TGTGCCAGCAGCCAAGAGCTGGGTCGCACTGAAGCTTTCTTT,.,TRBV14,few,TRBJ1-1
CASSLRLGGARETQYF,TGTGCCAGCAGCCTCCGATTGGGGGGGGCAAGGGAGACCCAGTACTTC,.,TRBV7-7,few,TRBJ2-5
CASSRLDWGGELFF,TGTGCCAGCAGCCGACTAGATTGGGGCGGGGAGCTGTTTTTT,.,TRBV11-1,.,TRBJ2-2
CASSSTPRARFF,TGTGCCAGCAGCTCCACCCCCAGGGCACGGTTCTTC,.,TRBV11-3,.,TRBJ2-1
CASKVTSGGEQFF,TGTGCCAGCAAGGTGACTAGCGGCGGTGAGCAGTTCTTC,TRBD2,TRBV6-1,.,TRBJ2-1
CASSPGQGVGQPQHF,TGTGCCAGCAGCCCCGGACAGGGGGTAGGTCAGCCCCAGCATTTT,TRBD1,TRBV7-9,few,TRBJ1-5
CASSIQRSEAEQYF,TGTGCCAGTAGTATACAGCGGTCGGAGGCCGAGCAGTACTTC,.,TRBV19,.,TRBJ2-7
CASSPLGRGANVLTF,TGTGCCAGCTCACCATTGGGGAGAGGGGCCAACGTCCTGACTTTC,.,TRBV18,once,TRBJ2-6
CASSSMGRGFF,TGTGCCAGCAGTTCTATGGGGCGCGGTTTCTTT,.,TRBV28,few,TRBJ1-1
CASSESPYQPQHF,TGCGCCAGCAGTGAGTCTCCGTATCAGCCCCAGCATTTT,.,TRBV10-1,.,TRBJ1-5
CASSFSPTRQGADTEAFF,TGCGCCAGCAGCTTCAGCCCTACCCGACAGGGGGCGGACACTGAAGCTTTCTTT,TRBD1,TRBV5-1,.,TRBJ1-1
CASIRRAGGGTNTEAFF,TGTGCCAGCATCAGGAGGGCAGGGGGTGGTACGAACACTGAAGCTTTCTTT,TRBD1,TRBV5-6,.,TRBJ1-1
CASSVQGQEKLFF,TGTGCCAGCAGCGTACAGGGGCAAGAAAAACTGTTTTTT,TRBD1,TRBV5-6,.,TRBJ1-4
CAWSDRGWEAFF,TGTGCCTGGAGTGACAGGGGGTGGGAAGCTTTCTTT,TRBD1,TRBV30,.,TRBJ1-1
CASKGGQGLYEQYF,TGTGCCAGCAAGGGGGGACAGGGTCTTTACGAGCAGTACTTC,TRBD1,TRBV6-5,.,TRBJ2-7
CASSGRDGGVSEQYF,TGTGCCAGCAGTGGTCGGGATGGAGGGGTCAGCGAGCAGTACTTC,.,TRBV6-1,.,TRBJ2-7
CASSVVWSGEETQYF,TGTGCCAGCAGCGTAGTTTGGTCGGGAGAAGAGACCCAGTACTTC,.,TRBV9,.,TRBJ2-5
CASSSDGHTEAFF,TGTGCCAGCAGCTCCGACGGGCACACTGAAGCTTTCTTT,.,TRBV6-5,.,TRBJ1-1
CASSVFLGGAGELFF,TGTGCCAGCAGCGTTTTTTTGGGGGGCGCCGGGGAGCTGTTTTTT,.,TRBV9,.,TRBJ2-2
CGVGKGRTRWGWETQYF,TGCGGCGTTGGCAAAGGGCGGACTAGGTGGGGATGGGAGACCCAGTACTTC,TRBD2,TRBV29-1,.,TRBJ2-5
CASSFPGGNGYTF,TGTGCCAGCAGCTTCCCAGGGGGTAATGGCTACACCTTC,TRBD1,TRBV7-9,.,TRBJ1-2